This TCR beta chain was sequenced during a study of CD8+ T cells in alopecia areata. Study overall: The drug, oral tofacitinib, was given to treated patients at 5 to 10 mg twice daily.

Reverse transcribed after extraction, RNA yielded cDNA as the sequencing template. Here immunoSEQ multiplex PCR was the method, and the copy in TCRdb shows in-frame clones only, minus some. The table shows approximately 150,000 clones, with around 64% occurring only once. The J segment lost 8 bases and the V segment lost 4 bases, leaving 3 bases of the junction unmatched. The CDR3 covers 12 residues. Per germline, CDR1 MGHRA and CDR2 YSYEKL. The J gene is TRBJ1-1, the V gene TRBV4-1; 8 bases align to TRBD1. The sample was CD8+ T cells sorted from blood, taken at week 0. The TCR sequence derives from a human donor with alopecia areata. The DNA for the CDR3 is TGCGCCAGCAGCCCGGACAGGGAGGAAGCTTTCTTT. This gives the protein CASSPDREEAFF.